The clone carrying this TCR beta chain was picked up one time. This sample was taken from a study of blood T cell repertoires in COVID-19. Study details: COVID-19 samples from acute and convalescent phases originated in the United States, Italy and Spain.

In the original analysis: Amplification of reference gene primers was used by the study to estimate nucleated cell counts. Profiled with immunoSEQ multiplex PCR; TCRdb holds only in-frame clones, not every one. From that table come the V and J calls and clone size; the DNA was used to work out D and trimming. Of roughly 170,000 clones detected, around four fifths appear once; the ten largest clones hold less than 4%. The cohort comprised adults aged roughly 18 to 95 years residing in approximately 22 US areas. Cohort placement rested on clinical history that participants reported themselves. The germline gives CDR1 MNHEY, CDR2 SVGAGI. The trim removed 10 bases at V and 7 bases at J, leaving 12 bases unmatched. This CDR3 has 15 residues.

The genes are TRBV6-5 and TRBJ1-5, with 11 bases that match TRBD1. This TCR derives from a woman aged 45 to 65 in a cohort exposed to, infected with or recovered from COVID-19 (not recorded which). What was sequenced was PBMCs or T cells enriched from blood (not recorded which). The CDR3 loop reads CATGTGGRFVQPQHF. CDR3 coding DNA: TGTGCCACAGGGACAGGGGGTAGGTTTGTACAGCCCCAGCATTTT.